Following are 8 T cell receptor beta chains from one sample sequenced in a study of cytomegalovirus exposure and HLA in healthy donors. The PCR was carried out with 60 Vbeta primers and 13 Jbeta primers. Profiling relied on immunoSEQ multiplex PCR, and the TCRdb table lists in-frame clones only, not all of them. The data contain 150,000 or so clones, approximately 71% of them singletons. Sequenced sample: PBMCs. These receptors originate from a girl under 18 in good health and CMV-seronegative.

The chain has TRBV5-8 and TRBJ2-2; TRBD1 matches 11 bases. CDR3 length: 18 residues. J lost 4 bases, V lost 0 bases, and 8 bases had no gene match. Germline values: CDR1 SGHTS, CDR2 YDEGEE. The CDR3 DNA reads as TGTGCCAGCAGCTTGGGCTGGGGACAGGGGGTTTCCACCGGGGAGCTGTTTTTT. This sequence encodes CASSLGWGQGVSTGELFF.

The chain has TRBV5-1 and TRBJ2-5, with D maybe TRBD2 (5 bases). Per the germline V gene, CDR1 is SGHRS and CDR2 is YFSETQ. Trimming cost V 0 bases and J 5 bases, with 11 bases left between them. The CDR3 sequence is 14 residues long. The CDR3 region has the DNA TGCGCCAGCAGCTTGGAAGGACGGAGGGAGACCCAGTACTTC. Translation gives CASSLEGRRETQYF.

With respect to this clone: A read error may produce the germline difference seen at one junction end. The chain recombines TRBV2 with TRBJ2-2; D is perhaps TRBD1 (6 bases). The CDR3 runs to 17 residues. The V gene's germline CDR1 is SNHLY and CDR2 FYNNEI. This chain's CDR3 is CASIEREPQGLTGELFF. In nucleotides, the CDR3 is TGTGCCAGCATTGAACGGGAACCCCAGGGGTTAACCGGGGAGCTGTTTTTT.

This CDR3 is CASSSRENYGYTF. The DNA of the CDR3 is TGTGCCAGCTCGAGCAGGGAAAACTATGGCTACACCTTC. The chain joins TRBV6-1 to TRBJ1-2; a possible D gene is TRBD1 (5 bases). This CDR3 region has 13 residues. Trimming took off 8 bases at V and 2 bases at J, with 12 bases between the two ends. Germline CDR1 reads MNHNS; CDR2 reads SASEGT.

This clone appeared a few times. The V call is TRBV4-1, the J call TRBJ2-1; D is possibly TRBD2 (6 bases). Germline V CDR1 and CDR2: MGHRA, YSYEKL. The CDR3 totals 18 residues. The germline V and J ends were trimmed by 0 bases and 1 base, with 16 bases remaining between them. The CDR3 DNA reads TGCGCCAGCAGCCAAGATCCCCTCGCTAGCGTTTCCTACAATGAGCAGTTCTTC. Protein sequence: CASSQDPLASVSYNEQFF.

The CDR3 here is CASSAGGRGNEQFF. The CDR3 DNA is TGTGCCAGCAGTGCGGGGGGGCGGGGCAATGAGCAGTTCTTC. The chain has TRBV25-1 and TRBJ2-1, with 8 bases matching TRBD2. The junction had 5 bases not matched to a gene; V was cut back by 4 bases and J by 6 bases. In germline, CDR1 is MGHDK, CDR2 SYGVNS. The CDR3 totals 14 residues.

The chain is built from TRBV27 and TRBJ2-7, with a tentative D call TRBD1 (6 bases). Germline assignment: CDR1 MNHEY and CDR2 SMNVEV (reference sequence). V was trimmed by 3 bases and J by 6 bases, leaving 15 bases between them. This CDR3 has 14 amino acids. CDR3: CASSFDAEGVEQYF. The CDR3 nucleotides are TGTGCCAGCAGTTTTGACGCAGAGGGGGTCGAGCAGTACTTC.

The CDR3 DNA is TGTGCCAGTAGTGCCGAGACAGGACCCTATGGCTACACCTTC. It yields the protein CASSAETGPYGYTF. The genes are TRBV19 and TRBJ1-2; tentatively, D is TRBD1 (6 bases). V was pared by 5 bases and J by 4 bases, with 14 bases between. Germline lookup yields CDR1 LNHDA and CDR2 SQIVND (reference sequence). The CDR3 sequence is 14 residues long.